This T cell receptor beta chain was recorded in a study of cytomegalovirus exposure and HLA in healthy donors. Study in general: From donors who were HLA-typed, an early data release held around 80 million unique TCRs. General study results and limits: Cytomegalovirus-associated status was assigned to about 150 TCR beta chains.

The PCR made use of 60 Vbeta and 13 Jbeta primers. Sequencing used immunoSEQ multiplex PCR; TCRdb keeps in-frame clones, though not all of them. The table shows some 150,000 clones, with over 70% occurring only once. CDR3 length: 19 amino acids. Germline V gives CDR1 SGHTS, CDR2 YDEGEE. Losses at the gene ends were 1 base for V and 4 bases for J; bases not matched to a gene: 9. Remarks on this clone: Its antigen is unknown.

There were likely unrecorded immune exposures, though donors were nominally healthy when sampled. The chain uses TRBV5-8 and TRBJ2-1; 15 positions agree with TRBD2. This sequence was found in a man in his forties in good health and CMV-seropositive. Sequencing input: PBMCs. CDR3 in amino acids: CASSLFGLAGGPSYNEQFF. CDR3 DNA: TGTGCCAGCAGCTTGTTTGGACTAGCGGGAGGGCCCTCGTACAATGAGCAGTTCTTC.